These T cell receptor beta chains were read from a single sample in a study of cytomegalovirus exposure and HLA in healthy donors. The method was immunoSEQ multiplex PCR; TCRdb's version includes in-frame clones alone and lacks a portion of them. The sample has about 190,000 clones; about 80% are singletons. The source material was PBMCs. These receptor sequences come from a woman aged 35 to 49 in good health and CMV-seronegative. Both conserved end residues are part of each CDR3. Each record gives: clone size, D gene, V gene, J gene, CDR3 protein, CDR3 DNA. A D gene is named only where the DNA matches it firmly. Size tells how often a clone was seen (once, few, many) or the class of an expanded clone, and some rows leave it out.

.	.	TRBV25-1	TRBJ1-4	CASSKDRTIEKLFF	TGTGCCAGCAGTAAGGACAGAACCATCGAAAAACTGTTTTTT
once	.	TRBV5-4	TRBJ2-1	CASSFSLSETYEQFF	TGTGCCAGCAGCTTCTCTCTTAGCGAGACATATGAGCAGTTCTTC
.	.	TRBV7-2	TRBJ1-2	CASSADEGYGYTF	TGTGCCAGCAGTGCAGACGAGGGTTATGGCTACACCTTC
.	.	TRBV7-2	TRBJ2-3	CASSLVASPLTDTQYF	TGTGCCAGCAGCTTAGTAGCGTCGCCCCTCACAGATACGCAGTATTTT
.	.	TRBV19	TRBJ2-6	CASSMEGKNGANVLTF	TGTGCCAGTAGTATGGAGGGAAAAAATGGGGCCAACGTCCTGACTTTC
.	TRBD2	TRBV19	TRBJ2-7	CASSMTSGRYEQYF	TGTGCCAGTAGTATGACTAGCGGGAGATACGAGCAGTACTTC
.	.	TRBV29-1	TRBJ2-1	CSVVGVGGSYNEQFF	TGCAGCGTTGTGGGGGTAGGGGGCTCCTACAATGAGCAGTTCTTC
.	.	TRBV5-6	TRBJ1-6	CASSPRQSSYNSPLHF	TGTGCCAGCAGCCCTCGACAGAGCTCCTATAATTCACCCCTCCACTTT
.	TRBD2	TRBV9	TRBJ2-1	CASSESGSSYNEQFF	TGTGCCAGCAGCGAAAGCGGGAGCTCCTACAATGAGCAGTTCTTC
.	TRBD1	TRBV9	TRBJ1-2	CASSPGGQGGPWGYTF	TGTGCCAGCAGCCCAGGGGGACAGGGAGGGCCCTGGGGCTACACCTTC
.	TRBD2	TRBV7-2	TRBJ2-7	CASSLSGGWEQYF	TGTGCCAGCAGCTTAAGCGGGGGTTGGGAGCAGTACTTC
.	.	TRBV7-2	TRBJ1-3	CASSLAGNSGNTIYF	TGTGCCAGCAGCTTAGCTGGCAACTCTGGAAACACCATATATTTT
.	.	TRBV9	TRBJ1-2	CASSAGTGLQGYTF	TGTGCCAGCAGCGCGGGTACGGGGTTGCAGGGCTACACCTTC
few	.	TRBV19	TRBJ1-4	CASARRGRIATNEKLFF	TGTGCCAGCGCCCGGCGGGGGAGAATTGCAACTAATGAAAAACTGTTTTTT
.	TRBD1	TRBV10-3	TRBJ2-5	CATSTTDRAHRETQYF	TGTGCCACCTCTACCACGGACAGGGCTCATAGGGAGACCCAGTACTTC
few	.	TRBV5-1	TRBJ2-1	CASSLLSGPLSYNEQFF	TGCGCCAGCAGCTTGTTAAGCGGCCCCCTCTCCTACAATGAGCAGTTCTTC
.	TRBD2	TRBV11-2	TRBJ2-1	CASSLRSGRKSYNEQFF	TGTGCCAGCAGCTTACGTAGCGGGAGGAAATCCTACAATGAGCAGTTCTTC
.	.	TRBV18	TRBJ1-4	CASSRDRNNEKLFF	TGTGCCAGCTCCCGCGACAGAAATAATGAAAAACTGTTTTTT
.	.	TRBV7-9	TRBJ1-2	CASSSDGGRGGYTF	TGTGCCAGCAGCTCCGACGGGGGACGAGGTGGCTACACCTTC
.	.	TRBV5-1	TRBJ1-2	CASSLTGTTARNYGYTF	TGCGCCAGCAGCTTAACTGGGACAACCGCTCGAAACTATGGCTACACCTTC
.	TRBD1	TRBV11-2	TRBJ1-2	CASSLQLGQGSYGYTF	TGTGCCAGCAGTCTTCAGCTGGGACAGGGGTCCTATGGCTACACCTTC
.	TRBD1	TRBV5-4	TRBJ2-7	CASSLVGTASAGEQYF	TGTGCCAGCAGCTTGGTTGGGACAGCTTCTGCGGGCGAGCAGTACTTC